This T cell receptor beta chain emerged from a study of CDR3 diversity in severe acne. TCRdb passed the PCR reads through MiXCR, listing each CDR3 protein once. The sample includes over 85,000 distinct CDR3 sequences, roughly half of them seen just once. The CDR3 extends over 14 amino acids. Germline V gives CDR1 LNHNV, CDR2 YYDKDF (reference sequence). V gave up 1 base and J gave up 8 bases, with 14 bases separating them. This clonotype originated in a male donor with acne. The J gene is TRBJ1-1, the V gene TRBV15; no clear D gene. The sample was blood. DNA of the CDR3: TGTGCCACCAGCAGAGGAGGGCCACGGACCGAAGCTTTCTTT. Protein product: CATSRGGPRTEAFF.